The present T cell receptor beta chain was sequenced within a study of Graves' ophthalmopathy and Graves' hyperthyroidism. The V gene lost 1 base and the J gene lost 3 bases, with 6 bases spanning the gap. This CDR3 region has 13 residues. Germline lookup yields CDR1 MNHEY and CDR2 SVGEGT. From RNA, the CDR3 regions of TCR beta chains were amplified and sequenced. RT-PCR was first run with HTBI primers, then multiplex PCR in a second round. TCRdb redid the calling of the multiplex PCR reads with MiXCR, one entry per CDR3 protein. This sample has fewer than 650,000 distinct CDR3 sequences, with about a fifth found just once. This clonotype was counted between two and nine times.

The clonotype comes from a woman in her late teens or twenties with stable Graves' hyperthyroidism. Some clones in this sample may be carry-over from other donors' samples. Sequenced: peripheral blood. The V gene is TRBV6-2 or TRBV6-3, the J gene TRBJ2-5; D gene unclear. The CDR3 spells CASSYWSEETQYF. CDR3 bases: TGTGCCAGCAGTTACTGGTCAGAAGAGACCCAGTACTTC.